The 25 T cell receptor beta chains given below trace back to one sample, sequenced in a study of CXCR3-negative and CXCR3-positive naive CD8 T cells. Via 5' RACE with UMI labels, TRB cDNA libraries were prepared. TCRdb reprocessed the 5' RACE reads and keeps a single row for each CDR3 protein, giving no DNA. The repertoire table contains about 56,000 distinct CDR3 sequences. Sequenced sample: memory CD8+ T cells from blood. The origin of the receptors is a human donor in good health. Some clones in this sample may be carry-over from other donors' samples.

The CDR3 reads CSARVGAGEQFF. The gene calls are TRBV20-1 and TRBJ2-1; TCRdb reports TRBD1, a call that lacks DNA to check it against. CDR1 and CDR2 (germline): DFQATT, SNEGSKA (reference sequence). This CDR3 spans 12 amino acids.

The chain recombines TRBV30 with TRBJ1-3; checking the TCRdb D call of TRBD1 is not possible without DNA. The CDR3 loop spans 14 amino acids. Germline CDR1 and CDR2: GTSNPN and SVGIG (reference sequence). The CDR3: CAWSAGTAGNTIYF.

The chain recombines TRBV4-1 with TRBJ2-3; TCRdb's D call, TRBD2, is unchecked because there is no DNA. The CDR3 length is 16 residues. Per germline, CDR1 MGHRA and CDR2 YSYEKL. CDR3 sequence reads: CASSSQAGGSTDTQYF.

The J gene is TRBJ2-1, the V gene TRBV20-1; the D call from TCRdb, TRBD2, cannot be confirmed without DNA. This CDR3 contains 19 residues. The V gene's germline CDR1 is DFQATT and CDR2 SNEGSKA (reference sequence). CDR3 sequence reads: CSARDLERGGNGPYNEQFF.

This chain connects TRBV29-1 to TRBJ2-3; the D call from TCRdb, TRBD1, cannot be confirmed without DNA. The V gene's germline CDR1 is SQVTM and CDR2 ANQGSEA. The CDR3 extends over 13 amino acids. CDR3: CSVGQGVADTQYF.

This clonotype counts as medium-sized by frequency. The chain employs TRBV12-2 and TRBJ2-1; checking the TCRdb D call of TRBD2 is not possible without DNA. TRBV12-2 is annotated as a pseudogene. The CDR3 has 16 residues. The CDR3 reads CASRWTSGFGWDEQFF.

The rearrangement joins TRBV6-2 or TRBV6-3 to TRBJ2-1; with no DNA, the TCRdb D assignment of TRBD1 cannot be verified. Germline CDR1 is MNHEY and CDR2 is SVGEGT. The CDR3 sequence is 15 residues long. The CDR3 region is CASSYETGSYNEQFF.

This rearrangement joins TRBV7-6 to TRBJ2-5; TCRdb indicates TRBD1, and absent DNA this call remains unverified. Germline CDR1 and CDR2: SGHVS and FNYEAQ. The CDR3 runs 15 residues. CDR3 protein: CASSLSWGMGETQYF.

The rearrangement joins TRBV28 to TRBJ2-1. This CDR3 has 12 residues. The germline V gene has CDR1 MDHEN and CDR2 SYDVKM. The CDR3 sequence is CASSLNPYEQFF.

The chain is built from TRBV6-2 or TRBV6-3 and TRBJ2-2. Germline CDR1 and CDR2: MNHEY and SVGEGT. This CDR3 contains 11 residues. The CDR3 protein is CASTESGELFF.

J is TRBJ2-7 and V is TRBV20-1; TCRdb lists TRBD1, though no DNA is available to test this call. CDR3 size: 12 residues. Germline V gene sequence: CDR1 DFQATT, CDR2 SNEGSKA (reference sequence). The CDR3 is CSAPDRSSEQYF.

The chain combines TRBV3-1 with TRBJ2-7; TCRdb picks TRBD1, but there is no DNA to check that call. The CDR3 runs 14 residues. CDR1 and CDR2 from the germline V gene are LGHDT and YNNKEL (reference sequence). CDR3 loop: CASSPRDRDYEQYF.

This sequence joins TRBV4-3 and TRBJ2-3; TCRdb designates TRBD1, a call that cannot be tested without DNA. Germline lookup yields CDR1 LGHNA and CDR2 YSLEER. The CDR3 extends over 14 amino acids. CDR3 in amino acids: CASSQDIDRDTQYF.

CDR3: CSARDLTGSTDTQYF. The chain is built from TRBV20-1 and TRBJ2-3. The germline CDR1 and CDR2 sequences are DFQATT and SNEGSKA (reference sequence). The length of the CDR3 is 15 residues.

The chain couples TRBV29-1 to TRBJ2-1; there is no DNA to check the TCRdb D call of TRBD1. From germline, CDR1 is SQVTM and CDR2 ANQGSEA. The CDR3 extends over 15 amino acids. CDR3 sequence reads: CSVEEPGTGLNEQFF.

The genes are TRBV6-2 or TRBV6-3 and TRBJ2-3; TCRdb gives TRBD2 as the D gene, but with no DNA this cannot be confirmed. Germline loops: CDR1 MNHEY, CDR2 SVGEGT. The CDR3 is 16 amino acids. This CDR3 reads CASSYSIAGAEDAQYF.

The V and J genes are TRBV6-1 and TRBJ2-1. The germline CDR1 and CDR2 sequences are MNHNS and SASEGT. This CDR3 is built from 15 residues. CDR3 sequence reads: CASSEGASSYNEQFF.

This clonotype is identified as medium-sized from frequency. V is TRBV11-2 and J is TRBJ2-7; lacking DNA, the TRBD1 call made by TCRdb goes unchecked. This CDR3 has 14 residues. Germline loops: CDR1 SGHAT, CDR2 FQNNGV. The CDR3 protein is CASSLGVRVSEQYF.

The CDR3 protein is CASSLRQGPGRRGNEQFF. The chain couples TRBV5-5 to TRBJ2-1; without DNA, the TCRdb call of TRBD1 cannot be checked. CDR3 length equals 18 residues. CDR1 and CDR2 from the germline V gene are SGHKS and YYEKEE (reference sequence). The full variable domain, in which reference TRBV5-5 and TRBJ2-1 provide the parts outside the CDR3, is DAGVTQSPTHLIKTRGQQVTLRCSPISGHKSVSWYQQVLGQGPQFIFQYYEKEERGRGNFPDRFSARQFPNYSSELNVNALLLGDSALYLCASSLRQGPGRRGNEQFFGPGTRLTVL.

The rearrangement joins TRBV28 to TRBJ1-6. This CDR3 region has 16 residues. Germline assignment: CDR1 MDHEN and CDR2 SYDVKM. The CDR3 loop is CASSLSGISYNSPLHF.

The gene calls are TRBV7-6 and TRBJ2-1; the TRBD1 assignment by TCRdb is unverifiable without DNA. In germline, CDR1 is SGHVS, CDR2 FNYEAQ. There are 13 residues in the CDR3. CDR3 sequence: CASRSNEGNEQFF.

V and J are TRBV6-6 and TRBJ2-7; TCRdb reports TRBD1, a call that lacks DNA to check it against. The germline V gene has CDR1 MNHNY and CDR2 SVGAGI (reference sequence). The CDR3 has 14 residues. CDR3 amino acids: CASSPLQGAAEQYF.

The gene calls are TRBV21-1 and TRBJ2-5. TRBV21-1 is assigned pseudogene status. This CDR3 contains 18 residues. CDR3 sequence: CASSKVSPTGSWGETQYF.

This chain connects TRBV10-2 to TRBJ2-1; TCRdb selects TRBD2, and the lack of DNA leaves this call unchecked. Germline V CDR1 and CDR2: WSHSY, SAAADI. The CDR3 length is 15 residues. The CDR3 here is CASSGTERVGNEQFF.

The V gene is TRBV7-9, the J gene TRBJ2-7. CDR1 and CDR2 from the germline V gene are SEHNR and FQNEAQ (reference sequence). The CDR3 has 15 residues. CDR3 sequence reads: CASSSPTLSSYEQYF.